This paragraph reports one T cell receptor (beta chain). Its binding antigen is unknown. Nothing much larger sits one base from this clone, and base qualities are not available. TCRbeta CDR3 regions were amplified from genomic DNA by means of the immunoSEQ Assay, a bias-controlled multiplex PCR. The study's own analysis went as follows. Nucleated cell counts per sample were estimated from amplification of reference gene primers within the assay. To quantify the absolute abundance of each unique TCRbeta CDR3 rearrangement, sequence reads were collapsed and filtered. For each sample, productive Simpson clonality was calculated as the square root of Simpson's diversity index over productive rearrangements. In its TCRdb copy, this immuneACCESS table keeps in-frame sequences only and misses some clones. Where compared with another copy, unresolved V genes explain less than half of these, and the others have no known cause. V and J calls and clone size follow that table, whereas D and trimming were derived from the DNA. This sample is represented by over 200,000 clones; more than 85% of them were singletons. Around 0.72% of the sample is held by the ten biggest clonotypes.

The sample comes from a study of blood T cell repertoires in COVID-19 (TCRdb year 2020). Turning to the overall study: Samples from collaborators originated in the United States, Italy and Spain and spanned both the acute and convalescent phases of COVID-19. The material from the prospective study consisted of cDNA or gDNA derived from T cells, B-cell-depleted T cells, or PBMCs. Subjects who had been exposed to COVID-19, were actively infected with it, or had recovered from it provided the deeply sampled blood TCRbeta repertoires that made up the dataset. The repertoires were made available in a free public database intended to serve as a resource for research on the immune response to SARS-CoV-2. Samples were obtained from the ongoing ImmuneRACE study (first 160 participants) and from over 1,000 subjects provided by 6 global collaborators. Nearly every sample came with metadata listing a de-identified subject ID, COVID-19 status, age in years and sex. HLA class I and class II types, where available, came from metadata supplied by the sample provider rather than from assay-based typing. Beyond this particular receptor, the publication reports: How much clinical and demographic metadata was included differed by source and by participant, and the metadata was provided uncurated.

CDR1 and CDR2 are read off the germline V gene as MNHEY and SVGAGI. The CDR3 runs 14 amino acids, cysteine and phenylalanine included. Of the read, only the CDR3 DNA is kept; its 42 bases are in frame from base 1. The germline ends are 14 bases apart after V is trimmed by 6 bases and J by 2 bases. Collaborating institutions collected whole blood in K2EDTA tubes following their own protocols. For TCRbeta analysis, collaborators shipped samples as frozen whole blood, isolated PBMCs, or DNA extracted from either of those sample types. Material for sequencing was peripheral blood. The chain is made from TRBV6-5 and TRBJ2-7; TRBD2 is possibly the D segment (5 matching bases). This clonotype originated in a man aged 35-49 years with acute or convalescent COVID-19. The CDR3 reads as follows: CASSPGMGTYEQYF. The DNA sequence is given as TGTGCCAGCAGCCCGGGGATGGGTACCTACGAGCAGTACTTC.